The next 13 T cell receptor beta chains were all read from a single sample in a study of immune heterogeneity within non-small cell lung tumors. With around 0.6 ug used per sample, the template was genomic DNA from bulk tumor. Surgical sampling yielded several biopsies per primary tumor (spaced far apart). Undergoing curative surgery were patients whose non-small cell lung cancer was untreated and newly diagnosed. Multiplex PCR employing 32 V and 13 J primers generated amplicons of the TCR beta CDR3. TCRdb called the multiplex PCR reads again in MiXCR, with one record for every CDR3 protein. Of 8,500 to 13,000 distinct CDR3 sequences listed, roughly 30% are singletons. Input material: lung tumor tissue. The origin of the receptors is a woman in her sixties or seventies with non-small cell lung cancer.

The CDR3 coding sequence is TGCAGTTTTTCCACAGGGACTAGCGGAGCCAACGAGCAGTACTTC. Translating it yields CSFSTGTSGANEQYF. V usage is TRBV20-1 and J usage is TRBJ2-7; 11 bases agree with TRBD2. Germline V gene lookup returns CDR1 DFQATT and CDR2 SNEGSKA (reference sequence). Unmatched junction bases numbered 14, after V lost 8 bases and J lost 5 bases. This CDR3 comprises 15 residues.

This sequence joins TRBV7-9 and TRBJ2-1; D uncertain. V lost 5 bases, J lost 8 bases, and 16 bases lay in between. The CDR3 is made up of 14 amino acids. Germline CDR1 SEHNR, CDR2 FQNEAQ (reference sequence). The DNA for the CDR3 is TGTGCCAGCAGCCTCACAGCGAGATTGGATGAGCAGTTCTTC. It yields the protein CASSLTARLDEQFF.

Comment on this clonotype: This may be a read error, as it is one base from a much larger clone. The V gene is TRBV6-1, the J gene TRBJ1-3; D possibly corresponds to TRBD1 (6 bases). Germline-derived CDR1 and CDR2 are MNHNS and SASEGT. This CDR3 comprises 15 residues. This chain's CDR3 is CASSVQGSGGNIIYF. The CDR3 DNA sequence: TGTGCCAGCAGTGTACAGGGATCTGGAGGCAACATCATATATTTT.

As concerns this clonotype: A read error may be the cause here, since a much bigger clone is one base away. The CDR3 is CSSSYRQPGYTF. DNA for the CDR3: TGTTCCAGCAGTTATAGGCAGCCTGGCTACACCTTC. This chain uses TRBV6-5 with TRBJ1-2; D is unclear. CDR1 and CDR2 (germline): MNHEY, SVGAGI. The CDR3 sequence is 12 residues long.

The sample holds a few counts of this clonotype. The J gene is TRBJ2-5, the V gene TRBV4-1; either TRBD1 or TRBD2 may supply D (5 bases each). This CDR3 has 16 amino acids. Germline loops: CDR1 MGHRA, CDR2 YSYEKL. V was cut by 9 bases and J by 4 bases, with 24 bases left in between. The CDR3 sequence is CASKRGSAMGPETQYF. In DNA, the CDR3 is TGCGCCAGTAAAAGAGGGAGCGCTATGGGACCAGAGACCCAGTACTTC.

This clonotype is labeled medium-sized (0.01 to 0.1%). The rearrangement uses TRBV5-1 and TRBJ2-7; TRBD2 matches at 8 bases. CDR1 is SGHRS and CDR2 is YFSETQ in the germline V gene. This CDR3 contains 15 residues. V lost 0 bases, J lost 12 bases, and 14 bases stayed unmatched. The CDR3 reads CASSLDGTSTHRVYF. CDR3 DNA: TGCGCCAGCAGCTTGGACGGGACTAGTACCCACCGGGTGTACTTC. Together with reference TRBV5-1 and TRBJ2-7, the CDR3 gives the full variable domain: KAGVTQTPRYLIKTRGQQVTLSCSPISGHRSVSWYQQTPGQGLQFLFEYFSETQRNKGNFPGRFSGRQFSNSRSEMNVSTLELGDSALYLCASSLDGTSTHRVYFGPGTRLTVT.

This clonotype has at least ten counts. The genes are TRBV19 and TRBJ2-2; TRBD1 matches at 7 bases. J was trimmed by 4 bases and V by 0 bases; bases with no gene match: 2. This CDR3 region has 15 residues. Germline V gene data show CDR1 as LNHDA and CDR2 as SQIVND (reference sequence). Written as DNA, the CDR3 is TGTGCCAGTAGTATAGAACAGGGGAGCACCGGGGAGCTGTTTTTT. This gives the protein CASSIEQGSTGELFF.

This clonotype was counted many times. The chain carries TRBV11-3 and TRBJ2-1; D is unclear. CDR3 length: 15 residues. Germline V lookup: CDR1 SGHNT, CDR2 YENEEA. Deletions cut 5 bases from V and 2 bases from J, with 13 bases between. The CDR3 bases are TGTGCCAGCAGCCCAAGCATGCTACCCTACAATGAGCAGTTCTTC. Amino acids: CASSPSMLPYNEQFF.

The CDR3 sequence: CASSPQGAQPQHF. CDR3 nucleotides: TGTGCCAGCAGTCCCCAGGGGGCCCAGCCCCAGCATTTT. The rearrangement links TRBV6-1 to TRBJ1-5; 8 positions match TRBD1. The V segment lost 5 bases and the J segment 7 bases; nucleotides outside the gene matches: 4. The germline V gene encodes CDR1 MNHNS and CDR2 SASEGT. The CDR3 extends over 13 amino acids.

This clonotype was found many times. This chain uses TRBV15 with TRBJ2-7, with TRBD1 identical over 10 bases. The germline V gene encodes CDR1 LNHNV and CDR2 YYDKDF (reference sequence). V was pared by 1 base and J by 0 bases, with 12 bases of the junction left unmatched. The length of the CDR3 is 19 residues. CDR3: CATSRGTGTGVESSYEQYF. The CDR3 coding sequence is TGTGCCACCAGCAGAGGGACCGGGACAGGGGTCGAGAGCTCCTACGAGCAGTACTTC.

V is TRBV15 and J is TRBJ1-4, with D possibly TRBD1 on 6 matching bases. The CDR3 runs to 14 residues. Germline CDR1 and CDR2: LNHNV and YYDKDF (reference sequence). The V gene lost 3 bases and the J gene lost 7 bases, with 12 bases spanning the gap. CDR3 bases: TGTGCCACCAGCAGGGGGACATGGCGTGAAAAACTGTTTTTT. It yields the protein CATSRGTWREKLFF.

This clonotype was seen ten or more times. The CDR3 nucleotides are TGCGCCAGCGCCAAACAGGGGGAAGTGGATACGCAGTATTTT. Translated: CASAKQGEVDTQYF. The chain combines TRBV5-1 with TRBJ2-3, with TRBD1 matching 8 bases. The J segment lost 6 bases and the V segment lost 7 bases, leaving 10 bases of the junction unmatched. The germline gives CDR1 SGHRS, CDR2 YFSETQ. CDR3 length equals 14 residues.

By proportion, this clonotype is medium-sized. Here the CDR3 DNA reads TGTGCCAGCAGCACCCTACAGGTGGTGAACACTGAAGCTTTCTTT. As protein: CASSTLQVVNTEAFF. The V gene is TRBV7-8, the J gene TRBJ1-1; possibly TRBD1 for D (5 bases). Germline V CDR1 and CDR2: SGHVS, FQNEAQ. The CDR3 loop spans 15 amino acids. Trimming shortened V by 5 bases and J by 0 bases, and 13 bases separated the two germline ends.